Listed below are T cell receptor beta chains from one sample, sequenced in a study of CD8 T cells in Susac syndrome. From the immunoSEQ multiplex PCR reads, TCRdb called clonotypes with MiXCR, one entry per CDR3 protein. The table has roughly 190,000 distinct CDR3 sequences, approximately 96% seen once. The sequenced sample was CD4+ T cells from PBMCs. Every receptor here comes from a human donor with Susac syndrome. Each CDR3 is given with its conserved first and last residue. D genes are given only for firm matches. A clone size is listed for some rows: how often the clone was seen (once, few, many), or a class if it is expanded.

clone_size: -; d_call: -; v_call: TRBV20-1; cdr3_length: 13; j_call: TRBJ2-7; cdr3_nt: TGCAGTGCCCCGGACCCCGGAATTTACGAGCAGTACTTC; cdr3_aa: CSAPDPGIYEQYF
clone_size: -; d_call: TRBD1; v_call: TRBV12-3/TRBV12-4; cdr3_length: 12; j_call: TRBJ1-2; cdr3_nt: TGTGCCAGCAGTCTACAGGGGACTGGCTACACCTTC; cdr3_aa: CASSLQGTGYTF
clone_size: -; d_call: -; v_call: TRBV6-6; cdr3_length: 12; j_call: TRBJ1-1; cdr3_nt: TGTGCCAGCAGGGATATTCCCTTGTTGTCTTTCTTT; cdr3_aa: CASRDIPLLSFF
clone_size: -; d_call: TRBD2; v_call: TRBV4-3; cdr3_length: 17; j_call: TRBJ2-1; cdr3_nt: TGCGCCAGCAGCCCGAACGGCGGGGGGGTACAATACAATGAGCAGTTCTTC; cdr3_aa: CASSPNGGGVQYNEQFF
clone_size: -; d_call: -; v_call: TRBV6-6; cdr3_length: 14; j_call: TRBJ2-6; cdr3_nt: TGTGCCAGCAGTTACTCGTCTGGGGCCAACGTCCTGACTTTC; cdr3_aa: CASSYSSGANVLTF
clone_size: -; d_call: -; v_call: TRBV5-1; cdr3_length: 15; j_call: TRBJ1-1; cdr3_nt: TGCGCCAGCAGCCCCCCGGGGCCAATGAACACTGAAGCTTTCTTT; cdr3_aa: CASSPPGPMNTEAFF
clone_size: -; d_call: -; v_call: TRBV20-1; cdr3_length: 13; j_call: TRBJ1-1; cdr3_nt: TGCAGTGCCCCAGGGTTATCGGACACTGAAGCTTTCTTT; cdr3_aa: CSAPGLSDTEAFF
clone_size: -; d_call: TRBD2; v_call: TRBV20-1; cdr3_length: 15; j_call: TRBJ2-1; cdr3_nt: TGCAGTGTTCCAAATAGAGCGGGGTTAGGCGATGAGCAGTTCTTC; cdr3_aa: CSVPNRAGLGDEQFF
clone_size: -; d_call: -; v_call: TRBV20-1; cdr3_length: 12; j_call: TRBJ1-5; cdr3_nt: TGCAGTGCCCGTCCAGGGAATCAGCCCCAGCATTTT; cdr3_aa: CSARPGNQPQHF
clone_size: -; d_call: -; v_call: TRBV5-4; cdr3_length: 15; j_call: TRBJ2-7; cdr3_nt: TGTGCCAGCAGCGGACAGGTTATTAGCGGCTACGAGCAGTACTTC; cdr3_aa: CASSGQVISGYEQYF
clone_size: once; d_call: -; v_call: TRBV12-5; cdr3_length: 14; j_call: TRBJ2-3; cdr3_nt: TGTGCTAGTGGTTTGGTACGAGGAACAGATACGCAGTATTTT; cdr3_aa: CASGLVRGTDTQYF
clone_size: -; d_call: TRBD1; v_call: TRBV7-2; cdr3_length: 15; j_call: TRBJ1-1; cdr3_nt: TGTGCCAGCAGCAGCAGGGGGCTTGGTTTCACTGAAGCTTTCTTT; cdr3_aa: CASSSRGLGFTEAFF
clone_size: once; d_call: TRBD1; v_call: TRBV3-1; cdr3_length: 16; j_call: TRBJ2-5; cdr3_nt: TGTGCCAGCAATCAAGTTGGCAGGACAGGCCGTGAGACCCAGTACTTC; cdr3_aa: CASNQVGRTGRETQYF
clone_size: -; d_call: TRBD2; v_call: TRBV25-1; cdr3_length: 17; j_call: TRBJ2-5; cdr3_nt: TGTGCCAGCAGTGAGACTAGCGGGGGACACTTTCAAGAGACCCAGTACTTC; cdr3_aa: CASSETSGGHFQETQYF
clone_size: -; d_call: -; v_call: TRBV20-1; cdr3_length: 14; j_call: TRBJ2-5; cdr3_nt: TGCAGTGCTAGTCCTAGCATGACCGTAGAGACCCAGTACTTC; cdr3_aa: CSASPSMTVETQYF
clone_size: -; d_call: -; v_call: TRBV20-1; cdr3_length: 14; j_call: TRBJ1-5; cdr3_nt: TGCAGTGCTAGACCTTTACGTGGCGATCAGCCCCAGCATTTT; cdr3_aa: CSARPLRGDQPQHF
clone_size: -; d_call: -; v_call: TRBV20-1; cdr3_length: 12; j_call: TRBJ1-2; cdr3_nt: TGCAGTGCTAGTCTTGCGGGGTATGGCTACACCTTC; cdr3_aa: CSASLAGYGYTF
clone_size: -; d_call: -; v_call: TRBV7-9; cdr3_length: 13; j_call: TRBJ1-5; cdr3_nt: TGTGCCAGCAGCTTAGGAGGGTATCAGCCCCAGCATTTT; cdr3_aa: CASSLGGYQPQHF
clone_size: -; d_call: -; v_call: TRBV2; cdr3_length: 13; j_call: TRBJ2-3; cdr3_nt: TGTGCCAGCAGTGCGGACTCTACAGATACGCAGTATTTT; cdr3_aa: CASSADSTDTQYF
clone_size: -; d_call: -; v_call: TRBV30; cdr3_length: 13; j_call: TRBJ2-7; cdr3_nt: TGTGCCTGGACGCCAGGGGTCTCCTACGAGCAGTACTTC; cdr3_aa: CAWTPGVSYEQYF
clone_size: -; d_call: -; v_call: TRBV2; cdr3_length: 15; j_call: TRBJ2-4; cdr3_nt: TGTGCCAGCAGCCTCGGACCCTTAGCCAAAAACATTCAGTACTTC; cdr3_aa: CASSLGPLAKNIQYF
clone_size: -; d_call: -; v_call: TRBV15; cdr3_length: 13; j_call: TRBJ2-2; cdr3_nt: TGTGCCACCAGCGGGCCGTCCACCGGGGAGCTGTTTTTT; cdr3_aa: CATSGPSTGELFF
clone_size: -; d_call: -; v_call: TRBV5-4; cdr3_length: 14; j_call: TRBJ2-1; cdr3_nt: TGTGCCAGCAGCTTGGTAGGGGCCGGCAATGAGCAGTTCTTC; cdr3_aa: CASSLVGAGNEQFF
clone_size: -; d_call: TRBD1; v_call: TRBV5-1; cdr3_length: 16; j_call: TRBJ2-7; cdr3_nt: TGCGCCAGCAGTGGGACCGGGACAGGGGCCCGCTACGAGCAGTACTTC; cdr3_aa: CASSGTGTGARYEQYF
clone_size: -; d_call: TRBD2; v_call: TRBV2; cdr3_length: 14; j_call: TRBJ2-2; cdr3_nt: TGTGCCAGCAGCGCCCGGGGGGACACCGGGGAGCTGTTTTTT; cdr3_aa: CASSARGDTGELFF
clone_size: once; d_call: -; v_call: TRBV30; cdr3_length: 14; j_call: TRBJ1-5; cdr3_nt: TGTGCCTGGAGCCTACAAACCGGCGGTCAGCCCCAGCATTTT; cdr3_aa: CAWSLQTGGQPQHF
clone_size: once; d_call: -; v_call: TRBV14; cdr3_length: 13; j_call: TRBJ2-3; cdr3_nt: TGTGCCAGCAGCCAAGTTCGGTCCGTCGCGCAGTATTTT; cdr3_aa: CASSQVRSVAQYF